The sequence of this T cell receptor (beta chain) was determined in a study of neurological immune-mediated disorders. Each TCR transcript was tagged with a 10-nucleotide random UMI during 5'RACE. TCRdb passed the 5' RACE reads through MiXCR, listing each CDR3 protein once. The sample yields tens of thousands of distinct CDR3 sequences, 9% to 10% seen once. Comments on this clonotype: Its antigen is not known. This could be a read error, since a much larger clone is one nucleotide away.

Time point specified: longitudinal time-point 1 (baseline). PBMCs stored at -80 C, 2 million in total, were the source of the unsorted libraries. This CDR3 is 13 amino acids long. V was pared by 0 bases and J by 11 bases, with 13 bases between. Germline CDR1 and CDR2: SGHDN and FVKESK. General study findings and limits: Private repertoires in all groups were suggested by the absence of shared CDR3 amino acid sequences among expanded clones across subjects. Multiple sclerosis, the disease with the least TCR clonal expansion, fell below healthy controls, whereas HTLV-1-associated myelopathy showed the most.

V is TRBV14 and J is TRBJ1-1; D not resolved. The receptor's source is a woman between 40 and 50 years old in good health. Sample: PBMCs. CDR3 nucleotides: TGTGCCAGCAGCCAAGATCTCGCATGGTTGGCTTTCTTT. Protein product: CASSQDLAWLAFF.